This entry lists 15 T cell receptor beta chains sequenced from one sample in a study of shared clonotypes between healthy human individuals. The method was immunoSEQ multiplex PCR; TCRdb's version includes in-frame clones alone and lacks a portion of them. The table records fewer than 650,000 clones, roughly four fifths of them present only once. Sequenced input: PBMCs. Source of these receptors: a woman aged 40 to 50 in good health. Some clones in this sample may be carry-over from other donors' samples.

In regard to this clone: The junction departs from germline at one end; a sequencing error may be responsible. J is TRBJ2-1 and V is TRBV29-1, with D perhaps matching TRBD1 or TRBD2 (5 bases each). This CDR3 comprises 10 residues. Germline V CDR1 and CDR2: SQVTM, ANQGSEA. The CDR3 spells CSVVGTDPLF. CDR3 bases: TGCAGCGTTGTAGGGACGGACCCCCTCTTC.

The CDR3: CASSPGAGETQYF. The DNA for the CDR3 is TGTGCCAGCAGCCCGGGAGCGGGGGAGACCCAGTACTTC. The chain links TRBV7-3 to TRBJ2-5; the match to TRBD2 covers 7 bases. The CDR3 runs to 13 residues. Germline CDR1 reads SGHTA; CDR2 reads FQGTGA. V was clipped by 5 bases and J by 5 bases; unmatched bases: 5.

In the case of this clone: Other DNA sequences in the same sample also yield this CDR3. This chain uses TRBV30 with TRBJ1-1; D might be TRBD1 (5 bases). Germline CDR1 GTSNPN, CDR2 SVGIG (reference sequence). Trimming removed 2 bases from V and 4 bases from J, with 8 bases in between. The CDR3 has 12 amino acids. The CDR3 DNA is TGTGCCTGGAGTAGGGGAGGCACTGAAGCTTTCTTT. This translates into CAWSRGGTEAFF.

CDR3 in DNA: TGTGCCAGCAGCTTTCGGGGGACCTCGCCCACAGATACGCAGTATTTT. Translation gives CASSFRGTSPTDTQYF. The chain uses TRBV5-4 and TRBJ2-3; weak D call: TRBD2 (6 bases). Germline V CDR1 and CDR2: SGHNT, YYREEE (reference sequence). This CDR3 is 16 amino acids long. Trimming shortened V by 2 bases and J by 2 bases, and 15 bases separated the two germline ends.

Concerning this clone: A junction boundary mismatches the germline segment, possibly from a read error. The CDR3 protein is CATPFYEQYF. DNA of the CDR3: TGTGCCACCCCATTTTACGAGCAGTACTTC. V gene TRBV4-1 combines with J gene TRBJ2-7; D remains ambiguous. CDR3 size: 10 residues. Per the germline V gene, CDR1 is MGHRA and CDR2 is YSYEKL.

The V and J genes are TRBV9 and TRBJ2-1, with 8 bases lining up with TRBD2. Germline-derived CDR1 and CDR2 are SGDLS and YYNGEE. This CDR3 is 16 amino acids long. With V trimmed by 3 bases and J by 2 bases, 7 bases remained unmatched. The CDR3 protein is CASSARTSTAYNEQFF. The CDR3 nucleotides read TGTGCCAGCAGCGCCCGGACTAGCACAGCCTACAATGAGCAGTTCTTC.

The table lists this clone with a count of one. It differs at one base from a far larger clone, so likely a read error. The chain is built from TRBV30 and TRBJ2-3; the D is unclear. Germline CDR1 reads GTSNPN; CDR2 reads SVGIG (reference sequence). The CDR3 totals 12 residues. The CDR3 protein is CAWSTSIDTQYF. In DNA, the CDR3 is TGTGCCTGGAGCACAAGCATAGATACGCAGTATTTT.

The J gene is TRBJ2-1, the V gene TRBV5-3, with 8 bases matching TRBD2. TRBV5-3 has ORF status, its function being uncertain. Trimming removed 2 bases from V and 8 bases from J; junction bases left unmatched: 6. This CDR3 has 14 amino acids. The CDR3 here is CARSFWREVDEQFF. CDR3 coding DNA: TGTGCCAGAAGCTTTTGGCGGGAGGTTGATGAGCAGTTCTTC.

The chain joins TRBV2 to TRBJ2-5; the match to TRBD2 covers 10 bases. Germline-derived CDR1 and CDR2 are SNHLY and FYNNEI. The junction had 6 bases not matched to a gene; V was cut back by 4 bases and J by 1 base. The CDR3 runs 16 residues. The CDR3 loop is CASSVRLAGLQETQYF. The CDR3 nucleotides read TGTGCCAGCAGTGTTCGACTAGCGGGCCTCCAAGAGACCCAGTACTTC.

This chain joins TRBV6-1 and TRBJ2-5; possibly TRBD2 for D (6 bases). The CDR3 covers 13 residues. Trimming removed 11 bases at V and 5 bases at J, with 18 bases between. The germline gives CDR1 MNHNS, CDR2 SASEGT. CDR3 sequence (DNA): TGTGCCGGGGGGTCGTTCGGGTTGGAGACCCAGTACTTC. Its translation is CAGGSFGLETQYF.

This clone was seen once. The rearrangement uses TRBV29-1 and TRBJ2-3; the match to TRBD2 covers 10 bases. Germline CDR1 SQVTM, CDR2 ANQGSEA. Losses at the gene ends were 5 bases for V and 6 bases for J; bases not matched to a gene: 5. The CDR3 extends over 13 amino acids. The CDR3, as DNA: TGCAGCGTTAGCGGGAGGGCCTCGGATACGCAGTATTTT. Its protein product is CSVSGRASDTQYF.

Here the CDR3 reads CASSERAASYNSPLHF. As DNA, the CDR3 is TGTGCCAGCAGTGAGAGGGCGGCAAGCTATAATTCACCCCTCCACTTT. The V call is TRBV25-1, the J call TRBJ1-6, with D hard to call. The CDR3 runs 16 residues. Trimming stripped 3 bases from V and 3 bases from J, with 12 bases between. The V gene's germline CDR1 is MGHDK and CDR2 SYGVNS.

This chain connects TRBV28 to TRBJ1-6, with a tentative D call TRBD1 (6 bases). The V gene's germline CDR1 is MDHEN and CDR2 SYDVKM. Trimming left V 6 bases short and J 9 bases short, with 15 bases between. The CDR3 contains 14 residues. CDR3 sequence: CASSPSGARSPLHF. CDR3 in DNA: TGTGCCAGCAGCCCTTCAGGGGCGCGTTCACCCCTCCACTTT.

This clone occurred once. The CDR3 DNA sequence: TGTGCCAGCAGCTTGACACGGGAGGTAATCCACGAGCAGTACTTC. Translated: CASSLTREVIHEQYF. V and J are TRBV5-4 and TRBJ2-7; 7 bases are shared with TRBD2. The CDR3 covers 15 residues. Trimming cost V 1 base and J 5 bases; bases outside gene matches: 9. The germline gives CDR1 SGHNT, CDR2 YYREEE (reference sequence).

This clone occurred once. The rearrangement links TRBV19 to TRBJ2-6, with a tentative D call TRBD2 (5 bases). Germline CDR1 reads LNHDA; CDR2 reads SQIVND (reference sequence). The germline V and J ends were trimmed by 5 bases and 0 bases, with 14 bases remaining between them. The CDR3 spans 17 residues. CDR3 coding DNA: TGTGCCAGTAGTGTTCAGGAGGCTCCCTCTGGGGCCAACGTCCTGACTTTC. It is translated as CASSVQEAPSGANVLTF.